The sequence of this TCR beta chain was determined in a study of shared clonotypes between healthy human individuals. This clone came up once. This CDR3 region has 14 residues. CDR1 and CDR2 from the germline V gene are MNHEY and SMNVEV (reference sequence). With V trimmed by 8 bases and J by 5 bases, 8 bases remained unmatched. Profiling relied on immunoSEQ multiplex PCR, and the TCRdb table lists in-frame clones only, not all of them. The data hold some 2,400,000 clones, with around 95% observed a single time. V is TRBV27 and J is TRBJ1-1; 10 bases are a match to TRBD1. This sequence originates from a man between 18 and 29 years old in good health. The specimen sequenced was naive CD4+ T cells sorted from blood. Described subset: CD45RA+ positively selected. CDR3 nucleotide sequence: TGTGCCAGCGGCCGGGACAGGGGATTGACTGAAGCTTTCTTT. Translated: CASGRDRGLTEAFF.